This T cell receptor beta chain is from a study of T cell changes during pregnancy in multiple sclerosis. Only in-frame clones appear in the TCRdb table, and some are missing; sequencing was by immunoSEQ multiplex PCR. The sample consists of about 20,000 clones, approximately 90% of them appearing once. The junction had 10 bases not matched to a gene; V was cut back by 1 base and J by 8 bases. This CDR3 contains 18 residues. Germline lookup yields CDR1 SNHLY and CDR2 FYNNEI. This sample comprised CD8+ T cells from peripheral blood mononuclear cells, obtained after pregnancy. This clonotype was sampled from a female donor in good health, enrolled as a control in a pregnancy study. The rearrangement joins TRBV2 to TRBJ1-6; 11 bases are shared with TRBD1. CDR3 protein: CASSEVEGQGARDSPLHF. The CDR3, as DNA: TGTGCCAGCAGTGAAGTAGAAGGACAGGGGGCGAGGGATTCACCCCTCCACTTT.